This T cell receptor beta chain is drawn from a study of blood T cell repertoires in COVID-19. The assay was immunoSEQ multiplex PCR, and TCRdb's table has in-frame clones only and misses some. The repertoire consists of 95,000 to 130,000 clones, with about nine tenths occurring once and the leading ten covering approximately 1.9%. The ends lost 5 bases at V and 3 bases at J; junction bases unmatched: 4. The CDR3 extends over 14 amino acids. From germline, CDR1 is SSHAT and CDR2 FNYEAQ (reference sequence). Sequencing was performed on peripheral blood. The gene calls are TRBV7-7 and TRBJ2-3; 8 bases match TRBD2. The TCR originated in a human donor with active COVID-19. The donor label of this sample is uncertain. This CDR3 is CASSHGGDTDTQYF. As DNA, the CDR3 is TGTGCCAGCAGCCACGGGGGGGATACAGATACGCAGTATTTT.